This record concerns one T cell receptor beta chain sequence. What antigen it recognizes has not been identified. It has no much larger one-base neighbor in the sample; base qualities were not kept. Participants were included only if at least one PBMC sample before ART initiation and at least two post-ART samples were available. All participants with HIV were treated in the United States of America. Before DNA extraction, cryopreserved samples of roughly 0.95-10 million PBMC were thawed and washed. At the time of the earliest PBMC sample, participants with HIV were aged between about 23 and 55 years. PBMC samples were contributed by each participant from 1-4 timepoints before ART initiation and 2-8 timepoints after ART initiation, with a median of 7 samples. For every participant, serial HIV viral load, CD4+ T-cell count, ART history and demographic data were obtained. Genomic DNA was extracted from unsorted PBMC with a Qiagen kit on a QIAcube, with processing performed in batches of 12 samples.

The data are from a study of long-term antiretroviral therapy in people with HIV (dated by TCRdb to between 2020 and 2023). General notes on the study: Collection of the earliest samples took place about a decade ahead of the 2015 WHO recommendation for immediate ART, at a time when ART was typically delayed until CD4 counts fell. Among the 30 or so participants with HIV, fewer than twelve were female. Whether ART initiation and durable HIV suppression were associated with changes in peripheral blood TRB repertoire composition and diversity was tested in a retrospective serial study. The cohort contributed about 180 cryopreserved PBMC samples from fewer than 35 adults with confirmed HIV infection, collected serially over a mean of 6 years (range 1-12). Test extractions of a monoclonal T-cell line alongside about 35 polyclonal samples showed no cross-contamination during QIAcube processing. The paper's findings and limits, for the study overall: Unsorted PBMC were profiled instead of sorted CD4+ and CD8+ T cells because pre-ART samples had limited cell numbers. Starting ART was linked to a significant rise in TRB diversity, yet even with long-term ART the diversity remained significantly lower than in transplant donor controls. The samples span the years 2004 to 2017, and the ART regimens used at that time may not be as effective as current regimens. Expanded TRB clones identified before ART initiation dominated the repertoire at all time points, although this dominance fluctuated and declined in many PLHIV after ART. Inferences about post-ART repertoire changes were limited because no data were available on ART adherence, viral resistance or therapy changes. Limited PBMC availability meant only the TCR beta chain was sequenced, without alpha chain pairing. CDR3 length ranges in HIV repertoires were narrower than in controls, and network structure suggested an antigen-experienced repertoire with only a slight naive shift after ART.

The immunoSEQ hsTCRB v3.0 assay was used at survey level resolution to sequence the TRB variable region. A depth of roughly 40,000-50,000 T-cell genomes per sample was targeted for TRB sequencing. An Illumina MiSeq with a v3 150-cycle kit was used to sequence the pooled TRB libraries. The paper's processing steps were these. Repertoire analysis was performed in R inside a reproducible Nextflow workflow that covered QC, data transformation and analysis. Custom analyses were implemented in LymphoSeq2, an R package for AIRR-Seq data exploration. Several samples that produced fewer than 5000 total TRB sequences were removed, so 150 to 200 HIV repertoires were analyzed. Among the 180 to 200 HIV repertoires that were kept, almost 60 were collected before ART initiation and more than 120 were collected after ART initiation. Each repertoire was downsampled to 5000 TRB nucleotide sequences, and summary statistics were averaged across 100 downsampling iterations. Only TRB sequences with CDR3 regions of at least seven amino acids were retained for analysis. Diversity was measured with a Shannon entropy-derived clonality score and the Gini coefficient. In the repertoire networks, any two of the top 5000 CDR3 amino acid sequences were connected whenever the two sequences differed by an edit distance of one. For TRB CDR3 amino acid sequences, GLIPH2 was used to predict antigen specificity groups and MHC restriction. To flag known CMV, EBV, HIV or tissue antigen associations, CDR3 amino acid sequences were matched against VDJdb and McPAS-TCR. Pre-ART, post-ART and control groups were compared with Wilcoxon signed-rank tests and Holm-Bonferroni correction. This immuneACCESS table, as held by TCRdb, lists in-frame sequences with V and J called but not all clones. Of the missing ones, under half trace to an unresolved V gene in checked studies; the others have no known cause. For V, J and clone size, that table is used; D and trimming come from the DNA. The sample includes some 14,000 clones, with 76% observed a single time. Together, the top ten hold 28% of the sample.

The receptor was isolated from a man in his forties or fifties with HIV. Specimen: unsorted PBMCs, collected 3.1 years after starting antiretroviral therapy.

The DNA reads TGTGCCAGCAGCTCCGGGACAGGTGATCGCGAGCAGTACTTC. It translates as CASSSGTGDREQYF. The chain couples TRBV5-6 to TRBJ2-7; 8 junctional bases match TRBD1. Counted from cysteine to phenylalanine, this CDR3 has 14 amino acids. The only DNA kept is the CDR3, 42 bases in frame from the first base. Compared with germline, V lacks 3 bases and J lacks 6 bases; bases without a gene match: 8. CDR1 and CDR2 (SGHDT, YYEEEE) derive from the germline V gene.